One and the same sample provided the 21 T cell receptor beta chains below, sequenced in a study of blood T cell repertoires in COVID-19. Generated by immunoSEQ multiplex PCR, the TCRdb table keeps only in-frame clones and is missing some. Altogether around 200,000 clones are present, roughly four fifths being singletons, with the ten largest covering approximately 7.3%. Sequencing used peripheral blood. These receptors all come from a human donor in a cohort sampled during active COVID-19.

The chain couples TRBV10-3 to TRBJ2-7, with D maybe TRBD2 (5 bases). This CDR3 contains 13 residues. CDR1 is ENHRY, CDR2 SYGVKD, per germline. V lost 10 bases and J 4 bases, leaving 17 bases between the germline ends. The DNA for the CDR3 is TGTGCCACGTCTCCGGGAACAAAATACGAGCAGTACTTC. It codes for CATSPGTKYEQYF.

This chain connects TRBV6-5 to TRBJ1-3, with D unresolved. Germline V gene data show CDR1 as MNHEY and CDR2 as SVGAGI. The V gene lost 0 bases and the J gene lost 3 bases, with 9 bases spanning the gap. The CDR3 spans 15 residues. The CDR3 here is CASSYSMRSGNTIYF. The CDR3 coding sequence is TGTGCCAGCAGTTACTCGATGCGGAGTGGAAACACCATATATTTT.

The chain links TRBV7-3 to TRBJ2-3; D is uncertain. Trimming removed 4 bases from V and 3 bases from J, with 11 bases in between. Germline V lookup: CDR1 SGHTA, CDR2 FQGTGA. The CDR3 is 14 amino acids. The CDR3 DNA follows: TGTGCCAGCAGCTCCATTGCTCAGACAGATACGCAGTATTTT. It codes for CASSSIAQTDTQYF.

The gene calls are TRBV4-1 and TRBJ1-2; 7 nucleotides agree with TRBD1. This CDR3 is built from 14 residues. CDR1 is MGHRA and CDR2 is YSYEKL in the germline V gene. Unmatched junction bases numbered 6, after V lost 2 bases and J lost 6 bases. In DNA, the CDR3 is TGCGCCAGCAGCCAAATACAGGGGCCCCATGGCTACACCTTC. Protein product: CASSQIQGPHGYTF.

For the CDR3, the DNA is TGTGCCACCAGAGACCGGGACAGGGGGCCCGGGGAGACCCAGTACTTC. Its protein is CATRDRDRGPGETQYF. This chain uses TRBV24-1 with TRBJ2-5; 12 bases fit TRBD1. Germline CDR1 is KGHDR and CDR2 is SFDVKD. The CDR3 is 16 amino acids. Trimming took 7 bases from V and 5 from J; bases not matched to a gene: 10.

The gene calls are TRBV30 and TRBJ2-7; TRBD1 agrees at 9 bases. CDR3 length: 13 amino acids. Trimming removed 2 bases from V and 6 bases from J; junction bases left unmatched: 5. Germline CDR1 reads GTSNPN; CDR2 reads SVGIG (reference sequence). The CDR3 here is CAWSRGTGFEQYF. For the CDR3, the DNA is TGTGCCTGGAGTCGCGGGACAGGGTTCGAGCAGTACTTC.

This chain links TRBV29-1 with TRBJ2-5; TRBD1 matches 7 bases. The CDR3 totals 12 residues. The V gene end was trimmed by 7 bases and the J gene end by 2 bases; junction bases not matched to a gene: 4. Germline V gene lookup returns CDR1 SQVTM and CDR2 ANQGSEA. The CDR3 sequence: CSARDSQETQYF. Here the CDR3 DNA reads TGCAGCGCTCGGGACAGTCAAGAGACCCAGTACTTC. The entire variable domain, with the rest obtained from reference TRBV29-1 and TRBJ2-5, is as follows: SAVISQKPSRDICQRGTSLTIQCQVDSQVTMMFWYRQQPGQSLTLIATANQGSEATYESGFVIDKFPISRPNLTFSTLTVSNMSPEDSSIYLCSARDSQETQYFGPGTRLLVL.

This clone was seen a few times. The chain's CDR3 is CASSAYRVYNEQFF. Written as DNA, the CDR3 is TGTGCCAGTAGTGCGTACAGGGTCTACAATGAGCAGTTCTTC. The chain employs TRBV19 and TRBJ2-1; D may be TRBD1 (6 bases). The CDR3 runs to 14 residues. CDR1 is LNHDA and CDR2 is SQIVND in the germline V gene (reference sequence). V lost 5 bases and J 3 bases, leaving 11 bases between the germline ends.

The CDR3 DNA is TGTGCCAGCAGCCAAGACGTTGGGGGGGACAAGTACTTC. It codes for CASSQDVGGDKYF. The V call is TRBV3-1 (or the pseudogene TRBV3-2), the J call TRBJ2-5; D is perhaps TRBD2 (7 bases). Trimming took off 0 bases at V and 12 bases at J, with 14 bases between the two ends. Germline lookup yields CDR1 LGHDT and CDR2 YNNKEL (reference sequence). The CDR3 contains 13 residues.

The genes are TRBV7-2 and TRBJ2-7; 8 bases are shared with TRBD2. The germline CDR1 and CDR2 sequences are SGHTA and FQGNSA. The V and J ends lost 3 bases and 0 bases, in that order; junction bases with no gene match: 1. CDR3 size: 14 residues. CDR3 in DNA: TGTGCCAGCAGCTTCGGGGGGGGCTCCTACGAGCAGTACTTC. Translating it yields CASSFGGGSYEQYF.

The J gene is TRBJ1-2, the V gene TRBV6-1; TRBD1 aligns across 10 bases. With 3 bases clipped from V and 3 bases from J, the junction kept 4 bases outside the gene matches. This CDR3 region has 15 residues. CDR1 and CDR2 from the germline V gene are MNHNS and SASEGT. The CDR3 loop is CASSDPGQGYYGYTF. The CDR3 bases are TGTGCCAGCAGTGACCCGGGACAGGGGTACTATGGCTACACCTTC.

The CDR3 loop is CASSEAGGQFYGYTF. In DNA, the CDR3 is TGTGCCAGCAGTGAAGCGGGGGGTCAGTTCTATGGCTACACCTTC. The chain combines TRBV6-1 with TRBJ1-2; D may be TRBD1 (5 bases). The V gene lost 0 bases and the J gene lost 4 bases, with 12 bases spanning the gap. The CDR3 sequence is 15 residues long. Germline values: CDR1 MNHNS, CDR2 SASEGT.

The chain recombines TRBV2 with TRBJ1-2; D may be TRBD1 (5 bases). V lost 0 bases and J 7 bases, leaving 9 bases between the germline ends. The CDR3 runs 13 residues. Germline loops: CDR1 SNHLY, CDR2 FYNNEI. In nucleotides, the CDR3 is TGTGCCAGCAGTGAAGCGCCCAGGGCTGGCTACACCTTC. This gives the protein CASSEAPRAGYTF.

In its sample, this clone was seen once. The rearrangement uses TRBV7-3 and TRBJ2-2; D may be TRBD1 (5 bases). The CDR3 has 14 amino acids. Germline V lookup: CDR1 SGHTA, CDR2 FQGTGA. The V and J ends lost 4 bases and 0 bases respectively, with 6 bases between them. The CDR3 DNA sequence: TGTGCCAGCAGCTGGGGCACGAACACCGGGGAGCTGTTTTTT. Amino acids: CASSWGTNTGELFF.

The genes are TRBV5-6 and TRBJ1-1; no clear D gene. In germline, CDR1 is SGHDT, CDR2 YYEEEE. V was clipped by 2 bases and J by 1 base, with 18 bases between them. The CDR3 runs 17 residues. CDR3 protein: CASSLNLGLLKNTEAFF. CDR3 DNA: TGTGCCAGCAGCTTAAATCTAGGACTCCTCAAGAACACTGAAGCTTTCTTT.

This chain joins TRBV3-1 (or the pseudogene TRBV3-2) and TRBJ1-1, with a weak D call TRBD1 (5 bases). Germline CDR1 is LGHDT and CDR2 is YNNKEL (reference sequence). Trimming pared 4 bases from V and 2 bases from J, leaving 11 bases between. The CDR3 covers 14 residues. The CDR3 reads CASSPLQENTEAFF. DNA for the CDR3: TGTGCCAGCAGCCCACTACAGGAAAACACTGAAGCTTTCTTT.

V is TRBV23-1 and J is TRBJ2-2; 10 nucleotides align to TRBD1. TRBV23-1 is annotated as an ORF whose role is uncertain. The CDR3 extends over 15 amino acids. The V gene end was trimmed by 4 bases and the J gene end by 3 bases; junction bases not matched to a gene: 2. The CDR3 reads CASSPTGGDTGELFF. The CDR3, as DNA: TGCGCCAGCAGTCCGACAGGGGGCGACACCGGGGAGCTGTTTTTT.

The genes are TRBV5-1 and TRBJ1-6; 7 bases line up with TRBD1. The CDR3 extends over 14 amino acids. The trim removed 7 bases at V and 5 bases at J, leaving 6 bases unmatched. CDR1 and CDR2 from the germline V gene are SGHRS and YFSETQ. The CDR3 DNA sequence: TGCGCCAGCCAACCTGACAGGGATAATTCACCCCTCCACTTT. It specifies CASQPDRDNSPLHF. The variable domain in full, with the rest retrieved from reference TRBV5-1 and TRBJ1-6, is KAGVTQTPRYLIKTRGQQVTLSCSPISGHRSVSWYQQTPGQGLQFLFEYFSETQRNKGNFPGRFSGRQFSNSRSEMNVSTLELGDSALYLCASQPDRDNSPLHFGNGTRLTVT.

The chain joins TRBV12-3 or TRBV12-4 to TRBJ2-7; D unclear. Trimming shortened V by 6 bases and J by 4 bases, and 13 bases separated the two germline ends. The CDR3 runs to 13 residues. CDR3 in DNA: TGTGCCAGCAGCTTCGAACATTTATACGAGCAGTACTTC. Translation: CASSFEHLYEQYF.

This clone was detected only once. Compared with germline, one end of the junction differs, possibly owing to a read error. J is TRBJ1-2 and V is TRBV6-2 or TRBV6-3; TRBD1 might be the D (6 bases). The CDR3 consists of 16 residues. Germline V gene lookup returns CDR1 MNHEY and CDR2 SVGEGT. CDR3 nucleotides: TGTGCCAGCAGTTCCCGGACAGCGACGACAACCTATGTCTACACCTTC. This translates into CASSSRTATTTYVYTF.

Notes on this clone: This same CDR3 is encoded by further DNA sequences in the sample. This sequence joins TRBV3-1 (or the pseudogene TRBV3-2) and TRBJ2-7, with 7 bases that match TRBD1. The germline V gene encodes CDR1 LGHDT and CDR2 YNNKEL (reference sequence). CDR3 size: 13 residues. The trim removed 3 bases at V and 1 base at J, leaving 0 bases unmatched. CDR3 residues: CASSQDRSYEQYF. CDR3 nucleotides: TGTGCCAGCAGCCAGGACAGGTCCTACGAGCAGTACTTC.